This T cell receptor (beta chain) was profiled in a study of metastatic and nonmetastatic thyroid tumors. This CDR3 is built from 13 residues. TCRdb called clones again from the PCR reads with MiXCR. The repertoire holds about 45,000 clones, roughly 3.9% seen once, with around 9.6% in the top ten. All patients reached thyroid surgery having received no treatment beforehand. This clone was seen a few times. One end of the junction fails to match germline, which may point to a read error. The genes are TRBV12-3 or TRBV12-4 and TRBJ2-2; D may be TRBD2 (5 bases). The clonotype originates from a female donor with papillary thyroid cancer or a benign thyroid nodule (not recorded which). Some clones in this sample may be carry-over from other donors' samples. Material: blood. CDR3 in amino acids: CTSSLPRAGELFF. CDR3 nucleotides: TGTACCAGCAGTTTACCGAGGGCCGGGGAGCTGTTTTTT.